The subject of this entry is one T cell receptor (beta chain). The entry originates in a study of control samples from healthy donors and cancer patients. Germline CDR1 MNHNS, CDR2 SASEGT. This CDR3 is built from 16 residues. With 3 bases removed from V and 12 bases from J, the gap between germline ends came to 24 bases. Here immunoSEQ multiplex PCR was the method, and the copy in TCRdb shows in-frame clones only, minus some. Among 40,000 to 50,000 clones listed, roughly 94% were seen once. This sequence was found in a man in his sixties in good health. Sample: blood. This rearrangement joins TRBV6-1 to TRBJ2-1; D not resolved. In DNA form, the CDR3 reads TGTGCCAGCAGTGAGCTCGTAAAGGGAATCTCCCAGTGGCAGTTCTTC. Translated, it gives CASSELVKGISQWQFF.